These 30 T cell receptor beta chains originate from one sample sequenced in a study of cytomegalovirus exposure and HLA in healthy donors. 60 Vbeta and 13 Jbeta primers were used in PCR. Sequencing was performed with immunoSEQ multiplex PCR; in TCRdb, only in-frame clones are kept and a portion is missing. The sample has some 150,000 clones; less than 80% are singletons. The sequenced sample consisted of PBMCs. All receptors derive from a man aged 40-49 years in good health and CMV-seronegative.

V usage is TRBV4-1 and J usage is TRBJ1-4; 9 nucleotides agree with TRBD1. The trim removed 5 bases at V and 10 bases at J, leaving 8 bases unmatched. This CDR3 has 14 amino acids. The germline V gene encodes CDR1 MGHRA and CDR2 YSYEKL. Here the CDR3 DNA reads TGCGCCAGCAGCGAACCGGGACAGGGAACAAAACTGTTTTTT. Translating it yields CASSEPGQGTKLFF.

V and J are TRBV27 and TRBJ1-6; TRBD1 aligns across 7 bases. Germline V gives CDR1 MNHEY, CDR2 SMNVEV (reference sequence). The length of the CDR3 is 16 residues. V was clipped by 0 bases and J by 10 bases; unmatched bases: 9. The CDR3 loop is CASSLSDRSAYSPLHF. The DNA for the CDR3 is TGTGCCAGCAGTTTATCGGACAGGAGCGCATACTCACCCCTCCACTTT.

This clone was observed many times. V usage is TRBV4-2 and J usage is TRBJ2-7; TRBD2 agrees at 12 bases. V was pared by 6 bases and J by 1 base, with 7 bases of the junction left unmatched. Germline values: CDR1 LGHNA, CDR2 YNFKEQ. The CDR3 is 16 residues long. Written as DNA, the CDR3 is TGTGCCAGCAGACCTACTAGCGGGGGGTCATCCTACGAGCAGTACTTC. It codes for CASRPTSGGSSYEQYF.

CDR3 DNA: TGTGCCATCAGTGAGTCGAAAGTCCGCGGGGGGACTCAAGAGACCCAGTACTTC. Its translation: CAISESKVRGGTQETQYF. This rearrangement joins TRBV10-3 to TRBJ2-5; 8 bases match TRBD2. V was pared by 0 bases and J by 2 bases, with 11 bases of the junction left unmatched. The CDR3 runs to 18 residues. Looked up from germline, CDR1 is ENHRY and CDR2 is SYGVKD.

This clone has only a few counts. This sequence joins TRBV9 and TRBJ2-2; 8 nucleotides line up with TRBD1. Trimming at V came to 3 bases and at J to 1 base, leaving 5 bases not matched to a gene. This CDR3 is built from 16 residues. Germline loops: CDR1 SGDLS, CDR2 YYNGEE. Here the CDR3 DNA reads TGTGCCAGCAGCGAGGTGGGACAGGAGAACACCGGGGAGCTGTTTTTT. Its translation: CASSEVGQENTGELFF.

This clone was recorded once. V is TRBV7-6 and J is TRBJ2-5; TRBD1 is a possible D gene (6 bases). This CDR3 is 15 amino acids long. The V end was cut by 4 bases, the J end by 3 bases, with 15 bases between. From germline, CDR1 is SGHVS and CDR2 FNYEAQ. CDR3 bases: TGTGCCAGCAGCTCGCTACAGGGTTTTGAAGAGACCCAGTACTTC. Amino acid sequence: CASSSLQGFEETQYF.

This clone was counted a single time. The CDR3 DNA follows: TGTGCCACCCGCCCGGGACTAGACACAGATACGCAGTATTTT. It is translated as CATRPGLDTDTQYF. The chain uses TRBV10-3 and TRBJ2-3; 8 nucleotides agree with TRBD2. V dropped 10 bases and J dropped 2; count of bases not matched to a gene: 8. Germline V gene lookup returns CDR1 ENHRY and CDR2 SYGVKD. The CDR3 length is 14 residues.

This clone was recorded a few times. The J gene is TRBJ2-1, the V gene TRBV6-5; D not certain. There are 13 residues in the CDR3. The V gene lost 0 bases and the J gene lost 8 bases, with 8 bases spanning the gap. Germline CDR1 reads MNHEY; CDR2 reads SVGAGI. The CDR3 loop is CASSYSMADEQFF. The CDR3 DNA sequence: TGTGCCAGCAGTTACTCGATGGCGGATGAGCAGTTCTTC.

V gene TRBV2 combines with J gene TRBJ1-6; D not resolved. Germline CDR1 and CDR2: SNHLY and FYNNEI. Trimming took 6 bases from V and 1 from J, leaving 16 bases between them. This CDR3 has 17 amino acids. The CDR3 DNA reads TGTGCCAGCAGGAGTCTTGGCGGGGAATCCTATAATTCACCCCTCCACTTT. It is translated as CASRSLGGESYNSPLHF.

The V gene is TRBV16, the J gene TRBJ2-5, with 8 positions matching TRBD1. Germline-derived CDR1 and CDR2 are KGHSY and FQNENV. J gave up 1 base and V 1 base, and 5 bases lay outside the gene matches. The CDR3 extends over 16 amino acids. CDR3 loop: CASSQLGQASQETQYF. Written as DNA, the CDR3 is TGTGCCAGCAGCCAATTGGGACAGGCTAGCCAAGAGACCCAGTACTTC.

This clone showed up just once. V usage is TRBV30 and J usage is TRBJ2-3; 9 bases line up with TRBD2. The CDR3 is 16 residues long. In germline, CDR1 is GTSNPN, CDR2 SVGIG (reference sequence). V shed 3 bases and J 5 bases; nucleotides not matched to a gene: 12. For the CDR3, the DNA is TGTGCCTGGAGCGCCGGGGTTAGCGGGGGCGTAGATACGCAGTATTTT. Its protein product is CAWSAGVSGGVDTQYF.

This chain uses TRBV7-2 with TRBJ2-7, with TRBD2 as a possible D gene (6 bases). The germline V gene has CDR1 SGHTA and CDR2 FQGNSA. The V gene lost 3 bases and the J gene lost 4 bases, with 10 bases spanning the gap. This CDR3 is built from 13 residues. The CDR3 loop reads CASSLWGEYEQYF. The CDR3 DNA reads as TGTGCCAGCAGCTTGTGGGGGGAATACGAGCAGTACTTC.

The genes are TRBV2 and TRBJ2-3; no clear D gene. Trimming removed 5 bases from V and 4 bases from J, with 10 bases in between. CDR1 is SNHLY, CDR2 FYNNEI, per germline. This CDR3 has 13 amino acids. Written as DNA, the CDR3 is TGTGCCAGCAGTCGTAAGAGCCCAGATACGCAGTATTTT. Its protein product is CASSRKSPDTQYF.

This chain connects TRBV7-3 to TRBJ2-1; TRBD2 agrees at 10 bases. CDR1 is SGHTA and CDR2 is FQGTGA in the germline V gene. This CDR3 spans 15 amino acids. V was pared by 5 bases and J by 7 bases, with 8 bases of the junction left unmatched. CDR3 amino acids: CASSQLAGGRNEQFF. The DNA of the CDR3 is TGTGCCAGCAGCCAGTTAGCGGGGGGCCGGAATGAGCAGTTCTTC.

This clone was seen only once. J is TRBJ2-5 and V is TRBV7-9; no clear D gene. Germline lookup yields CDR1 SEHNR and CDR2 FQNEAQ (reference sequence). V shed 1 base and J shed 6 bases, with 6 bases lying between them. The CDR3 has 12 amino acids. Here the CDR3 reads CASSLGGKTQYF. CDR3 nucleotides: TGTGCCAGCAGCTTAGGCGGAAAGACCCAGTACTTC.

This clone has just a few counts. CDR3 sequence: CASKSSNRDRKAFF. The CDR3, as DNA: TGTGCCAGCAAATCATCCAACCGGGACAGAAAAGCTTTCTTT. The J gene is TRBJ1-1, the V gene TRBV27, with 7 positions matching TRBD1. CDR3 size: 14 residues. From germline, CDR1 is MNHEY and CDR2 SMNVEV (reference sequence). V lost 7 bases to trimming and J lost 9 bases; unmatched junction nucleotides: 14.

V is TRBV7-3 and J is TRBJ2-3, with 10 bases aligning to TRBD2. The germline CDR1 and CDR2 sequences are SGHTA and FQGTGA. This CDR3 has 15 residues. After removal of 5 bases from V and 6 bases from J, the junction contained 8 bases not matched to a gene. Written as DNA, the CDR3 is TGTGCCAGCAGCCTTACAGCGGGGGGGATGGATACGCAGTATTTT. This sequence encodes CASSLTAGGMDTQYF.

The rearrangement links TRBV27 to TRBJ2-3; 9 bases map to TRBD2. This CDR3 spans 14 amino acids. The germline CDR1 and CDR2 sequences are MNHEY and SMNVEV (reference sequence). The V and J ends lost 1 base and 5 bases, in that order; junction bases with no gene match: 1. CDR3 loop: CASSLWTSEDTQYF. DNA of the CDR3: TGTGCCAGCAGTTTATGGACTAGCGAAGATACGCAGTATTTT.

This chain connects TRBV18 to TRBJ2-3; D is unclear. V lost 0 bases and J lost 2, with 3 bases in between. Germline V gene sequence: CDR1 KGHSH, CDR2 LQKENI. CDR3 length: 13 residues. The CDR3: CASSPPFTDTQYF. CDR3 DNA: TGTGCCAGCTCACCACCCTTCACAGATACGCAGTATTTT.

The V and J genes are TRBV4-1 and TRBJ1-5; 7 nucleotides agree with TRBD1. Germline CDR1 and CDR2: MGHRA and YSYEKL. The junction had 5 bases not matched to a gene; V was cut back by 1 base and J by 5 bases. This CDR3 is built from 15 residues. The CDR3 sequence: CASSQVLGGYQPQHF. CDR3 in DNA: TGCGCCAGCAGCCAAGTTTTAGGGGGCTATCAGCCCCAGCATTTT.

This chain uses TRBV6-4 with TRBJ1-4; the D is unclear. The ends were cut back, 6 bases at V and 4 bases at J, with 3 bases in the middle. Germline CDR1 reads MRHNA; CDR2 reads SNTAGT. The CDR3 has 11 residues. The CDR3 region has the DNA TGTGCCAGCAGACATAATGAAAAACTGTTTTTT. Translated, it gives CASRHNEKLFF.

This clone was picked up a small number of times. This chain connects TRBV9 to TRBJ1-2, with a tentative D call TRBD1 (6 bases). Germline values: CDR1 SGDLS, CDR2 YYNGEE. This CDR3 comprises 15 residues. V shed 2 bases and J shed 6 bases, with 17 bases lying between them. CDR3 loop: CASSVGLGGANGYTF. DNA for the CDR3: TGTGCCAGCAGCGTCGGTTTGGGGGGGGCCAATGGCTACACCTTC.

V gene TRBV9 combines with J gene TRBJ1-1; no firm D call. Trimming left V 6 bases short and J 0 bases short, with 9 bases between. The CDR3 totals 13 residues. Germline-derived CDR1 and CDR2 are SGDLS and YYNGEE. The DNA for the CDR3 is TGTGCCAGCACTAGAGACCTGAACACTGAAGCTTTCTTT. Translation gives CASTRDLNTEAFF.

The J gene is TRBJ2-1, the V gene TRBV2; TRBD2 matches at 7 bases. The CDR3 spans 16 residues. J was trimmed by 3 bases and V by 8 bases; bases with no gene match: 13. The germline V gene encodes CDR1 SNHLY and CDR2 FYNNEI. The DNA of the CDR3 is TGTGCCAGCCCTGCGGGGGTAGCGGAGCGCTACAATGAGCAGTTCTTC. Residues: CASPAGVAERYNEQFF.

The genes are TRBV19 and TRBJ2-1, with TRBD1 matching 9 bases. V dropped 3 bases and J dropped 3; count of bases not matched to a gene: 3. This CDR3 region has 15 residues. Germline CDR1 LNHDA, CDR2 SQIVND (reference sequence). The CDR3 DNA reads as TGTGCCAGTAGTATGGTGACAGGGGGCTACAATGAGCAGTTCTTC. Protein product: CASSMVTGGYNEQFF. Full variable domain (rest looked up from reference TRBV19 and TRBJ2-1): DGGITQSPKYLFRKEGQNVTLSCEQNLNHDAMYWYRQDPGQGLRLIYYSQIVNDFQKGDIAEGYSVSREKKESFPLTVTSAQKNPTAFYLCASSMVTGGYNEQFFGPGTRLTVL.

The chain joins TRBV5-1 to TRBJ2-7; TRBD2 might be the D (5 bases). The CDR3 is made up of 11 amino acids. V lost 4 bases and J 6 bases, leaving 8 bases between the germline ends. Germline V gene lookup returns CDR1 SGHRS and CDR2 YFSETQ. CDR3 region: CASSPGIEQYF. The DNA of the CDR3 is TGCGCCAGCAGCCCCGGGATCGAGCAGTACTTC.

This chain connects TRBV7-9 to TRBJ2-5; a possible D gene is TRBD1 (6 bases). This CDR3 contains 14 residues. CDR1 and CDR2 (germline): SEHNR, FQNEAQ (reference sequence). Trimming shortened V by 5 bases and J by 1 base, and 11 bases separated the two germline ends. This chain's CDR3 is CASSQWTVQETQYF. The CDR3 nucleotides read TGTGCCAGCAGCCAGTGGACAGTCCAAGAGACCCAGTACTTC.

This chain links TRBV11-3 with TRBJ2-3, with D possibly matching TRBD2 (5 bases). Germline V gene sequence: CDR1 SGHNT, CDR2 YENEEA. V dropped 4 bases and J dropped 1 base, with 12 bases sitting between them. The CDR3 contains 15 residues. Here the CDR3 DNA reads TGTGCCAGCAGCTCAACCGGGATCCGCACAGATACGCAGTATTTT. It translates to CASSSTGIRTDTQYF.

This clone was detected a few times. The CDR3 loop reads CASRAGVAVYEKLFF. In DNA form, the CDR3 reads TGTGCCAGCAGGGCCGGGGTTGCAGTATACGAAAAACTGTTTTTT. This sequence joins TRBV2 and TRBJ1-4; D call uncertain. Trimming shortened V by 6 bases and J by 8 bases, and 19 bases separated the two germline ends. The CDR3 runs to 15 residues. Germline V gene lookup returns CDR1 SNHLY and CDR2 FYNNEI. Complete variable domain (other parts from reference TRBV2 and TRBJ1-4): EPEVTQTPSHQVTQMGQEVILRCVPISNHLYFYWYRQILGQKVEFLVSFYNNEISEKSEIFDDQFSVERPDGSNFTLKIRSTKLEDSAMYFCASRAGVAVYEKLFFGSGTQLSVL.

The chain employs TRBV9 and TRBJ1-2; weak D call: TRBD1 (5 bases). Germline V gene lookup returns CDR1 SGDLS and CDR2 YYNGEE. CDR3 length: 20 amino acids. Deletions cut 2 bases from V and 4 bases from J, with 30 bases between. The CDR3, as DNA: TGTGCCAGCAGCGTGAGCCAGGTGGGGGGTACGGAAGGTATCTCCTATGGCTACACCTTC. This encodes CASSVSQVGGTEGISYGYTF.